This T cell receptor (beta chain) is drawn from a study of radiotherapy plus CTLA-4 blockade in lung cancer. At the level of the study: Disease control was seen in 31% of patients, objective responses in about 19%. General observations from the study: Once radiotherapy plus ipilimumab had been given, TCR clones derived from tumor expanded in blood. Strongest reported response predictors: early blood clone changes and post-radiation interferon-beta.

With ipilimumab providing CTLA-4 blockade, focal radiation was administered to patients who had chemo-refractory metastatic non-small-cell lung cancer. The table came from immunoSEQ multiplex PCR; TCRdb's copy has only in-frame clones and leaves some out. The sample contains roughly 75,000 clones, about four fifths of which appear only once. The germline V gene encodes CDR1 SGDLS and CDR2 YYNGEE. The CDR3 is made up of 16 amino acids. V shed 3 bases, J shed 5 bases, and the junction held 7 bases outside the gene matches. This clone was seen only once. What it binds is unknown. This rearrangement joins TRBV9 to TRBJ2-1; 11 nucleotides align to TRBD2. This clonotype originated in a human donor with non-small cell lung cancer who had stable disease on radiotherapy plus ipilimumab. Sequencing used peripheral blood, obtained from a patient treated with radiotherapy plus ipilimumab. The CDR3 DNA follows: TGTGCCAGCAGCGACGTTAGCGGGAGGGGTAACAATGAGCAGTTCTTC. Encoded protein: CASSDVSGRGNNEQFF.